This T cell receptor (beta chain) was observed in a study of control samples from healthy donors and cancer patients. Losses at the gene ends were 1 base for V and 7 bases for J; bases not matched to a gene: 6. The V gene's germline CDR1 is LNHNV and CDR2 YYDKDF (reference sequence). This CDR3 comprises 15 residues. The assay was immunoSEQ multiplex PCR, and TCRdb's table has in-frame clones only and misses some. The sample has roughly 100,000 clones; about 88% are singletons. The chain employs TRBV15 and TRBJ1-4; 7 bases are shared with TRBD1. The sample comprised blood. This receptor was identified in a woman in her forties or fifties in good health. The CDR3 coding sequence is TGTGCCACCAGCAGAGGAGGGGGCGAAGGTGAAAAACTGTTTTTT. Its protein product is CATSRGGGEGEKLFF.